This entry lists 28 T cell receptor beta chains sequenced from one sample in a study of metastatic and nonmetastatic thyroid tumors. Thyroid surgery had not been preceded by any treatment in any patient. MiXCR reprocessed the PCR reads for TCRdb. Found here are roughly 40,000 clones, about 12% of them singletons; the top ten hold roughly 9%. The source material was blood. These receptors were taken from a male donor with papillary thyroid cancer or a benign thyroid nodule (not recorded which). Some clones in this sample may be carry-over from other donors' samples.

The table lists this clone with many counts. Other DNA sequences in this sample translate to the same CDR3. The chain uses TRBV28 and TRBJ2-3; 7 bases match TRBD1. Losses at the gene ends were 6 bases for V and 2 bases for J; bases not matched to a gene: 5. The CDR3 runs to 14 residues. In germline, CDR1 is MDHEN, CDR2 SYDVKM. CDR3 region: CASSMGQITDTQYF. The CDR3 DNA sequence: TGTGCCAGCAGCATGGGACAGATCACAGATACGCAGTATTTT.

This clone was observed many times. The chain has TRBV7-2 and TRBJ2-5; no firm D call. The CDR3 spans 13 residues. CDR1 and CDR2 from the germline V gene are SGHTA and FQGNSA. Trimming removed 5 bases at V and 4 bases at J, with 11 bases between. CDR3: CASSRARVETQYF. In nucleotides, the CDR3 is TGTGCCAGCAGCCGGGCACGGGTAGAGACCCAGTACTTC.

For this clone: The same CDR3 can be traced to other DNA sequences in this sample. The chain employs TRBV18 and TRBJ1-1; the match to TRBD1 covers 7 bases. CDR3 length equals 15 residues. Germline V CDR1 and CDR2: KGHSH, LQKENI. V lost 6 bases, J lost 1 base, and 8 bases stayed unmatched. CDR3 nucleotide sequence: TGTGCCAGCTCGACCCCAGGGGGGAGGAACACTGAAGCTTTCTTT. It codes for CASSTPGGRNTEAFF.

V is TRBV27 and J is TRBJ1-6; weak D call: TRBD1 (5 bases). V was clipped by 6 bases and J by 10 bases, with 16 bases between them. From germline, CDR1 is MNHEY and CDR2 SMNVEV (reference sequence). The length of the CDR3 is 14 residues. The CDR3 DNA reads as TGTGCCAGCAGCCCCTTGACAGTAGGGTCACCCCTCCACTTT. It codes for CASSPLTVGSPLHF.

This clone was picked up a small number of times. The V and J genes are TRBV6-1 and TRBJ2-1; the D gene could be TRBD1 or TRBD2 (7 bases each). The germline V and J ends were trimmed by 8 bases and 10 bases, with 15 bases remaining between them. The CDR3 contains 12 residues. Germline CDR1 and CDR2: MNHNS and SASEGT. The CDR3 nucleotides are TGTGCCAGCCGACCCAGGGGGGGCGAGCAGTTCTTC. Residues: CASRPRGGEQFF.

This clone was seen at least ten times. V gene TRBV5-4 combines with J gene TRBJ2-7; D perhaps matches TRBD2 (6 bases). The CDR3 extends over 20 amino acids. Germline-derived CDR1 and CDR2 are SGHNT and YYREEE (reference sequence). V was clipped by 1 base and J by 6 bases, with 32 bases between them. Here the CDR3 DNA reads TGTGCCAGCAGCTTGCGGGGGAACCTCCGGGACCTCCCCCTATATCGCGAGCAGTACTTC. It encodes CASSLRGNLRDLPLYREQYF.

This clone occurred many times. This chain connects TRBV11-2 to TRBJ2-1; 12 bases are shared with TRBD2. This CDR3 region has 18 residues. Per germline, CDR1 SGHAT and CDR2 FQNNGV. With V trimmed by 0 bases and J by 1 base, 4 bases remained unmatched. The CDR3 region is CASSLDGLAGGSYNEQFF. CDR3 bases: TGTGCCAGCAGCTTAGATGGGCTAGCGGGGGGGTCCTACAATGAGCAGTTCTTC.

In regard to this clone: Since a much larger clone is just one base distant, this may be a read error. This chain joins TRBV6-2 or TRBV6-3 and TRBJ2-5; D unclear. Germline V gene data show CDR1 as MNHEY and CDR2 as SVGEGT. The CDR3 contains 17 residues. V was clipped by 3 bases and J by 4 bases, with 21 bases between them. The DNA of the CDR3 is TGTGCCAGCAGTTATGCCCGGCTAGGGCGAAAGGCAGAGACCCAGTACTTC. It is translated as CASSYARLGRKAETQYF.

In its sample, this clone was seen many times. A much larger clone lies one base from this, so it may be a read error. The CDR3 ends on some other residue instead of the conserved phenylalanine or tryptophan, so this is likely a read error. V is TRBV7-9 and J is TRBJ1-2, with TRBD1 as a possible D gene (5 bases). CDR3 length equals 13 residues. Trimming removed 3 bases from V and 6 bases from J, with 11 bases in between. CDR1 and CDR2 from the germline V gene are SEHNR and FQNEAQ (reference sequence). The CDR3 nucleotides are TGTGCCAGCAGCTTCTCAGGGACCAATGGCTACACCCTC. Protein sequence: CASSFSGTNGYTL.

To note about this clone: A much larger clonotype is one base distant, so this may be a read error. The sample holds other DNA sequences that translate to the same CDR3. The rearrangement joins TRBV4-1 to TRBJ1-3; the D gene is possibly TRBD1 (6 bases). The germline CDR1 and CDR2 sequences are MGHRA and YSYEKL. The CDR3 spans 13 residues. In nucleotides, the CDR3 is TGCGCCAGCAGCCAAGATACGACTACTGGGGGCCTATTT. Its translation is CASSQDTTTGGLF.

The chain carries TRBV19 and TRBJ1-2, with a possible D match to TRBD1 (5 bases). The V gene's germline CDR1 is LNHDA and CDR2 SQIVND (reference sequence). Trimming removed 7 bases at V and 2 bases at J, with 11 bases between. This CDR3 spans 13 amino acids. CDR3 protein: CASTPQENYGYTF. CDR3 coding DNA: TGTGCCAGTACCCCACAGGAAAACTATGGCTACACCTTC.

Details on this clone: This may be a read error: a much more frequent sequence differs by one nucleotide. The chain couples TRBV6-1 to TRBJ2-2; tentatively, D is TRBD2 (5 bases). Germline lookup yields CDR1 MNHNS and CDR2 SASEGT. This CDR3 has 15 amino acids. CDR3 sequence (DNA): TGTGCAAGCAGTGCCCCCACGGTAGTCACCGGGGAGCTGCTTTTT. Protein sequence: CASSAPTVVTGELLF.

Concerning this clone: A much bigger clone sits one base away, suggesting this may be a read error. The V and J genes are TRBV16 and TRBJ1-4; TRBD1 matches 8 bases. CDR3 length: 14 amino acids. Germline lookup yields CDR1 KGHSY and CDR2 FQNENV. V lost 5 bases to trimming and J lost 12 bases; unmatched junction nucleotides: 11. In nucleotides, the CDR3 is TGTGCCAGCAGCGGTACGTCCGCCAGGGGGCAACTGTTTTTT. Amino acid sequence: CASSGTSARGQLFF.

This clone was counted only a few times. This chain uses TRBV28 with TRBJ1-5; D is unclear. Germline CDR1 MDHEN, CDR2 SYDVKM. The CDR3 runs 14 residues. The ends were cut back, 3 bases at V and 6 bases at J, with 12 bases in the middle. CDR3 nucleotide sequence: TGTGCCAGCAGTTTTTACGACATGGGTCAGCCCCAGCATTTT. Its protein product is CASSFYDMGQPQHF.

This clone was found many times. The chain carries TRBV24-1 and TRBJ2-1; 8 bases fit TRBD2. The CDR3 spans 16 residues. With V trimmed by 0 bases and J by 9 bases, 9 bases remained unmatched. CDR1 and CDR2 (germline): KGHDR, SFDVKD. CDR3 loop: CATSDLTSGLSSEQFF. The CDR3 nucleotides are TGTGCCACCAGTGATTTGACTAGCGGTCTATCATCTGAGCAGTTCTTC.

The sample holds many counts of this clone. A much larger clonotype is one base distant, so this may be a read error. This rearrangement joins TRBV6-4 to TRBJ2-2, with D uncertain. Trimming stripped 2 bases from V and 6 bases from J, with 4 bases between. The CDR3 has 12 residues. Germline assignment: CDR1 MRHNA and CDR2 SNTAGT. The CDR3 loop reads CASSDGAGELFF. As DNA, the CDR3 is TGTGCCAGCAGTGACGGCGCCGGGGAGCTGTTTTTT.

The sample holds many counts of this clone. The rearrangement joins TRBV12-3 or TRBV12-4 to TRBJ1-1, with 7 nucleotides matching TRBD1. The CDR3 extends over 13 amino acids. The junction had 5 bases not matched to a gene; V was cut back by 7 bases and J by 3 bases. In nucleotides, the CDR3 is TGTGCCAGCATTCCAACAGGGGACACTGAAGCTTTCTTT. Translating it yields CASIPTGDTEAFF.

This clone was picked up many times. The gene calls are TRBV7-9 and TRBJ2-7; 10 bases map to TRBD1. Trimming removed 6 bases from V and 3 bases from J; junction bases left unmatched: 8. The CDR3 extends over 15 amino acids. Germline CDR1 is SEHNR and CDR2 is FQNEAQ (reference sequence). The CDR3 DNA reads TGTGCCAGCAGTCCTGACAGGGGGCAGGTCTACGAGCAGTACTTC. It codes for CASSPDRGQVYEQYF.

This clone was counted ten times or more. The chain carries TRBV5-5 and TRBJ2-7, with D possibly called TRBD1 or TRBD2 (5 bases each). Germline V gene data show CDR1 as SGHKS and CDR2 as YYEKEE (reference sequence). The CDR3 spans 13 residues. V shed 6 bases and J shed 3 bases, with 13 bases lying between them. The CDR3 here is CASNPGRNYEQYF. The CDR3 nucleotides are TGTGCCAGCAACCCGGGGCGGAACTACGAGCAGTACTTC.

The chain employs TRBV4-3 and TRBJ2-2, with 7 bases that match TRBD2. After removal of 2 bases from V and 5 bases from J, the junction contained 11 bases not matched to a gene. The CDR3 spans 17 residues. Germline V gene data show CDR1 as LGHNA and CDR2 as YSLEER. Here the CDR3 reads CASSQFWGGVGTGELFF. In DNA, the CDR3 is TGCGCCAGCAGCCAATTTTGGGGGGGAGTCGGGACCGGGGAGCTGTTTTTT.

There are many counts of this clone. The CDR3 bases are TGTGCCAGCAGCTCGGACGCTTGGGGGTACCAAGAGACCCAGTACTTC. It encodes CASSSDAWGYQETQYF. The chain combines TRBV11-2 with TRBJ2-5; D is tentatively TRBD1 or TRBD2 (5 bases each). Trimming pared 4 bases from V and 0 bases from J, leaving 15 bases between. Germline-derived CDR1 and CDR2 are SGHAT and FQNNGV. CDR3 size: 16 residues.

Notes on this clone: A much larger clone sits a single nucleotide away, making a read error possible. The chain uses TRBV4-1 and TRBJ2-1; D might be TRBD1 (6 bases). This CDR3 comprises 14 residues. CDR1 MGHRA and CDR2 YSYEKL come from the germline V gene. CDR3 nucleotides: TGCGCCAGCAGCCTCCCTACAGGGCCCAATGATCAGTTCTTC. As protein: CASSLPTGPNDQFF.

This clone came up a few times. A single base separates this from a much larger clone, so it may be a read error. The chain couples TRBV30 to TRBJ2-2, with 8 bases matching TRBD2. This CDR3 spans 16 amino acids. Germline V gene data show CDR1 as GTSNPN and CDR2 as SVGIG (reference sequence). CDR3 nucleotide sequence: TGTGCCTGGGGCCCCCGGGGGGGCCCGAACACCGTGGAGCTGTTTTTT. It codes for CAWGPRGGPNTVELFF.

This clone occurred many times. DNA of the CDR3: TGTGCCAGCAGCCGCTCCGGGACTTTGAACGAGCAGTACTTC. Protein sequence: CASSRSGTLNEQYF. V and J are TRBV14 and TRBJ2-7; D possibly corresponds to TRBD2 (6 bases). The CDR3 is made up of 14 amino acids. The V gene's germline CDR1 is SGHDN and CDR2 FVKESK. The V end was cut by 4 bases, the J end by 5 bases, with 15 bases between. Variable domain in full (rest from reference TRBV14 and TRBJ2-7): EAGVTQFPSHSVIEKGQTVTLRCDPISGHDNLYWYRRVMGKEIKFLLHFVKESKQDESGMPNNRFLAERTGGTYSTLKVQPAELEDSGVYFCASSRSGTLNEQYFGPGTRLTVT.

This clone has a handful of counts. Since a much larger clone is just one base distant, this may be a read error. In the same sample, other DNA sequences code for this CDR3. The chain recombines TRBV7-9 with TRBJ2-5, with 7 bases lining up with TRBD2. Germline CDR1 SEHNR, CDR2 FQNEAQ (reference sequence). The CDR3 length is 16 residues. The CDR3 coding sequence is TGTGCCAGCAGCTTATTAGGGCCCGGGATGCGGGAGACACAGTACTTC. Translated, it gives CASSLLGPGMRETQYF.

This clone was recorded many times. The same CDR3 can be traced to other DNA sequences in this sample. The V and J genes are TRBV25-1 and TRBJ2-5, with 8 nucleotides matching TRBD2. V dropped 2 bases and J dropped 5; count of bases not matched to a gene: 7. Germline CDR1 MGHDK, CDR2 SYGVNS. The CDR3 runs to 15 residues. CDR3 loop: CASSEPGGPVETQYF. Here the CDR3 DNA reads TGTGCCAGCAGTGAACCGGGAGGGCCGGTTGAGACCCAGTACTTC. Filled out from reference TRBV25-1 and TRBJ2-5, the complete variable domain reads EADIYQTPRYLVIGTGKKITLECSQTMGHDKMYWYQQDPGMELHLIHYSYGVNSTEKGDLSSESTVSRIRTEHFPLTLESARPSHTSQYLCASSEPGGPVETQYFGPGTRLLVL.

The sample holds many counts of this clone. The chain employs TRBV7-8 and TRBJ1-5; 9 bases line up with TRBD1. CDR3 size: 13 residues. After removal of 5 bases from V and 7 bases from J, the junction contained 3 bases not matched to a gene. Germline V gene sequence: CDR1 SGHVS, CDR2 FQNEAQ. Here the CDR3 reads CASSGQGWQPQHF. CDR3 DNA sequence: TGTGCCAGCAGCGGACAGGGGTGGCAGCCCCAGCATTTT.

This clone has a count of ten or more. The chain employs TRBV20-1 and TRBJ2-3, with no clear D. CDR1 is DFQATT and CDR2 is SNEGSKA in the germline V gene (reference sequence). V was pared by 6 bases and J by 0 bases, with 19 bases between. The CDR3 consists of 16 residues. In DNA, the CDR3 is TGCAGTGCCACCGCCCCCAACAGCCCTAGCACAGATACGCAGTATTTT. Its translation is CSATAPNSPSTDTQYF.